Below, 23 T cell receptor beta chains from the same sample are listed, as sequenced in a study of CD8+ T cells in alopecia areata. cDNA serving as the sequencing template came from extracted, reverse transcribed RNA. Generated by immunoSEQ multiplex PCR, the TCRdb table keeps only in-frame clones and is missing some. The sample includes approximately 180,000 clones, less than 70% of them seen just once. As to treatment: oral pan-JAK inhibitor, 5-10 mg twice daily. Material: CD8+ T cells sorted from blood, obtained at week 24, from a patient treated with tofacitinib. The source of these receptors is a human donor with alopecia areata.

V gene TRBV30 combines with J gene TRBJ1-1; D gene unclear. The CDR3 consists of 14 residues. Germline CDR1 and CDR2: GTSNPN and SVGIG (reference sequence). Trimming cost V 5 bases and J 7 bases, with 20 bases left between them. This chain's CDR3 is CAWGIYSNGVEAFF. The CDR3 coding sequence is TGTGCCTGGGGGATTTACAGTAACGGAGTTGAAGCTTTCTTT.

This clone was observed a handful of times. V gene TRBV29-1 combines with J gene TRBJ2-2; maybe TRBD2 (5 bases). The CDR3 is 12 amino acids. CDR1 is SQVTM and CDR2 is ANQGSEA in the germline V gene. The V gene lost 5 bases and the J gene lost 4 bases, with 8 bases spanning the gap. The CDR3 bases are TGCAGCGTTTCGGGGAGCACCGGGGAGCTGTTTTTT. It translates to CSVSGSTGELFF.

The rearrangement links TRBV10-3 to TRBJ2-5; D not certain. The closer fit of TRBJ2-7 to the DNA end suggests the J call may be wrong. Germline CDR1 and CDR2: ENHRY and SYGVKD. The length of the CDR3 is 15 residues. For the CDR3, the DNA is TGTGCCATCAGTGACTCTGAAACGGTTGGCTACGAGCAGTACTTC. Translating it yields CAISDSETVGYEQYF.

This clone was counted a few times. This chain uses TRBV5-1 with TRBJ1-2; D uncertain. Trimming took off 3 bases at V and 5 bases at J, with 11 bases between the two ends. Per germline, CDR1 SGHRS and CDR2 YFSETQ. This CDR3 comprises 13 residues. CDR3 sequence: CASSSDRTYGYTF. In DNA, the CDR3 is TGCGCCAGCAGCTCGGACCGCACATATGGCTACACCTTC.

The chain employs TRBV4-1 and TRBJ2-7, with D possibly being TRBD1 (6 bases). With 0 bases removed from V and 4 bases from J, the gap between germline ends came to 13 bases. From germline, CDR1 is MGHRA and CDR2 YSYEKL. This CDR3 is built from 15 residues. CDR3 sequence: CASSQERDTRYEQYF. DNA for the CDR3: TGCGCCAGCAGCCAAGAGAGGGACACCAGGTACGAGCAGTACTTC.

This clone was counted a single time. The rearrangement links TRBV9 to TRBJ1-4, with D unresolved. CDR3 length equals 14 residues. The germline gives CDR1 SGDLS, CDR2 YYNGEE. The V gene lost 0 bases and the J gene lost 0 bases, with 3 bases spanning the gap. In DNA form, the CDR3 reads TGTGCCAGCAGCGTAGCCTCAACTAATGAAAAACTGTTTTTT. It specifies CASSVASTNEKLFF.

This clone was counted a few times. A junction end diverges from the germline sequence, so it may reflect a read error. The V call is TRBV5-8, the J call TRBJ2-6, with D possibly being TRBD2 (5 bases). Germline values: CDR1 SGHTS, CDR2 YDEGEE. CDR3 length: 16 residues. The CDR3: CASSQDGSSGANVLTF. Here the CDR3 DNA reads TGCGCCAGCAGCCAAGATGGGAGCTCTGGGGCCAACGTCCTGACTTTC.

Regarding this clone: The sample has other DNA sequences that encode this CDR3 too. The CDR3 coding sequence is TGCGCCAGCAGCCAAGATCGTGGGGGCCGCGGCTACACCTTC. It codes for CASSQDRGGRGYTF. The chain employs TRBV4-3 and TRBJ1-2, with D perhaps matching TRBD1 (6 bases). V dropped 0 bases and J dropped 8 bases, with 13 bases sitting between them. Germline assignment: CDR1 LGHNA and CDR2 YSLEER. CDR3 length: 14 residues.

The genes are TRBV13 and TRBJ1-1, with TRBD1 identical over 8 bases. Germline CDR1 and CDR2: PRHDT and FYEKMQ (reference sequence). J gave up 7 bases and V 2 bases, and 3 bases lay outside the gene matches. The CDR3 loop spans 13 amino acids. This CDR3 is CASSLWDRHEAFF. CDR3 nucleotide sequence: TGTGCCAGCAGCTTATGGGACAGGCATGAAGCTTTCTTT.

This clone came up once. This rearrangement joins TRBV6-6 to TRBJ1-1; D ambiguous. Trimming left V 8 bases short and J 0 bases short, with 10 bases between. Germline CDR1 MNHNY, CDR2 SVGAGI (reference sequence). This CDR3 comprises 13 residues. CDR3 amino acids: CASLEYVNTEAFF. CDR3 bases: TGTGCCAGCTTGGAGTACGTGAACACTGAAGCTTTCTTT.

The chain recombines TRBV11-2 with TRBJ2-4; D is undetermined. Germline loops: CDR1 SGHAT, CDR2 FQNNGV. CDR3 length equals 14 residues. Trimming shortened V by 2 bases and J by 2 bases, and 7 bases separated the two germline ends. The CDR3 here is CASSLSYPKNIQYF. CDR3 coding DNA: TGTGCCAGCAGCTTATCTTATCCCAAAAACATTCAGTACTTC.

The V gene is TRBV29-1, the J gene TRBJ2-1; 7 positions agree with TRBD2. The CDR3 consists of 17 residues. Germline V lookup: CDR1 SQVTM, CDR2 ANQGSEA. V lost 0 bases, J lost 9 bases, and 17 bases stayed unmatched. This chain's CDR3 is CSVEDGAAGRGRSEQFF. The DNA for the CDR3 is TGCAGCGTTGAAGATGGGGCTGCCGGGCGGGGGAGGAGTGAGCAGTTCTTC.

J is TRBJ1-2 and V is TRBV7-2; D gene unclear. The CDR3 consists of 14 residues. Germline CDR1 reads SGHTA; CDR2 reads FQGNSA. Trimming removed 6 bases from V and 1 base from J, with 12 bases in between. The CDR3 DNA follows: TGTGCCAGCAGGTCGAGCCAAATTAACTATGGCTACACCTTC. It is translated as CASRSSQINYGYTF.

CDR3 nucleotides: TGTGCCTGGCTGGGACAGTTAAACATTCAGTACTTC. Translation gives CAWLGQLNIQYF. The V and J genes are TRBV30 and TRBJ2-4, with 7 bases identical to TRBD1. Germline CDR1 and CDR2: GTSNPN and SVGIG (reference sequence). The trim removed 5 bases at V and 6 bases at J, leaving 4 bases unmatched. The CDR3 has 12 residues. The full variable domain, its missing parts supplied by reference TRBV30 and TRBJ2-4, is SQTIHQWPATLVQPVGSPLSLECTVEGTSNPNLYWYRQAAGRGLQLLFYSVGIGQISSEVPQNLSASRPQDRQFILSSKKLLLSDSGFYLCAWLGQLNIQYFGAGTRLSVL.

The chain links TRBV27 to TRBJ1-2, with D uncertain. Germline V CDR1 and CDR2: MNHEY, SMNVEV (reference sequence). Between the trimmed V and J ends, which lost 5 bases and 6 bases, there was a span of 19 bases. The CDR3 totals 15 residues. DNA of the CDR3: TGTGCCAGCAGTCTCCAAAGACCTACGGTCCATGGCTACACCTTC. Translated: CASSLQRPTVHGYTF.

The V gene is TRBV4-3, the J gene TRBJ2-1, with D possibly matching TRBD1 (6 bases). The CDR3 loop spans 13 amino acids. Per germline, CDR1 LGHNA and CDR2 YSLEER. V lost 0 bases, J lost 8 bases, and 8 bases lay in between. This CDR3 is CASSQDSGDEQFF. In nucleotides, the CDR3 is TGCGCCAGCAGCCAAGATTCAGGGGATGAGCAGTTCTTC.

The V and J genes are TRBV15 and TRBJ2-3; no reliable D call. The CDR3 consists of 17 residues. Germline V lookup: CDR1 LNHNV, CDR2 YYDKDF (reference sequence). Trimming removed 5 bases from V and 5 bases from J, with 23 bases in between. The CDR3 spells CATSPHPITSKGDTQYF. The CDR3, as DNA: TGTGCCACCAGCCCCCACCCGATTACTTCAAAGGGAGATACGCAGTATTTT.

This rearrangement joins TRBV28 to TRBJ2-3; no reliable D call. There are 14 residues in the CDR3. Germline V CDR1 and CDR2: MDHEN, SYDVKM. With 4 bases removed from V and 0 bases from J, the gap between germline ends came to 8 bases. The CDR3 DNA is TGTGCCAGCAGTTCCCTACCGAGCACAGATACGCAGTATTTT. The encoded protein is CASSSLPSTDTQYF.

The V call is TRBV7-8, the J call TRBJ2-4, with a possible D match to TRBD1 (6 bases). CDR1 is SGHVS, CDR2 FQNEAQ, per germline. The CDR3 consists of 15 residues. Trimming shortened V by 5 bases and J by 3 bases, and 14 bases separated the two germline ends. CDR3 nucleotide sequence: TGTGCCAGCAGCGCCTCCCGGGACATCAAAAACATTCAGTACTTC. Translated, it gives CASSASRDIKNIQYF.

The V and J genes are TRBV7-2 and TRBJ1-5; D is ambiguous. This CDR3 is 14 amino acids long. Germline CDR1 SGHTA, CDR2 FQGNSA. V was trimmed by 5 bases and J by 4 bases, leaving 12 bases between them. The CDR3 DNA follows: TGTGCCAGCAGCCCGGAGGAGAATAATCAGCCCCAGCATTTT. Translation gives CASSPEENNQPQHF.

This sequence joins TRBV30 and TRBJ1-6, with 8 bases identical to TRBD1. This CDR3 has 16 residues. In germline, CDR1 is GTSNPN, CDR2 SVGIG (reference sequence). J was trimmed by 8 bases and V by 2 bases; bases with no gene match: 11. Here the CDR3 DNA reads TGTGCCTGGAGTAAACAGGGGGGACGAAGGGATTCACCCCTCCACTTT. It translates to CAWSKQGGRRDSPLHF.

The CDR3 region has the DNA TGTGCCAGCAGTGACAGGGGCGGGGACGAGCAGTACTTC. Amino acid sequence: CASSDRGGDEQYF. The chain links TRBV28 to TRBJ2-7; 8 nucleotides match TRBD1. Germline trimming cut 5 bases from V and 5 bases from J; bases unmatched to any gene: 5. This CDR3 spans 13 amino acids. Germline-derived CDR1 and CDR2 are MDHEN and SYDVKM.

V usage is TRBV6-6 and J usage is TRBJ1-2, with unresolved D. Per the germline V gene, CDR1 is MNHNY and CDR2 is SVGAGI (reference sequence). The CDR3 runs 15 residues. Between the trimmed V and J ends, which lost 0 bases and 3 bases, there was a span of 11 bases. The CDR3 nucleotides are TGTGCCAGCAGTTACTCGAGGAGGGATGACTATGGCTACACCTTC. Amino acid sequence: CASSYSRRDDYGYTF.